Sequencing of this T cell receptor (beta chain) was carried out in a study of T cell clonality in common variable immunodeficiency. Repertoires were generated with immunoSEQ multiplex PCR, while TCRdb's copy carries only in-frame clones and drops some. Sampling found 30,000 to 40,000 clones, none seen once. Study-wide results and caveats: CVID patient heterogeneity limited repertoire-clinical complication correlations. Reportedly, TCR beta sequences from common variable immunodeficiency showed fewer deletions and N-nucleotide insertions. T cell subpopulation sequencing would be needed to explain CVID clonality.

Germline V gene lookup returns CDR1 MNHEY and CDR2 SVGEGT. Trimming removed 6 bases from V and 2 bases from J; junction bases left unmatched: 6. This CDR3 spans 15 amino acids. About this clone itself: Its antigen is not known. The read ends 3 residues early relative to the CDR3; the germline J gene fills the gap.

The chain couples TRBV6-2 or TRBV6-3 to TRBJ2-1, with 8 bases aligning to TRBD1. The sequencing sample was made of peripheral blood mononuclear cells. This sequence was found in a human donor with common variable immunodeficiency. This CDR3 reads CASSVGQGAYNEQFF. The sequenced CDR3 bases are TGTGCCAGCAGCGTTGGACAGGGAGCCTACAATGAG.